This TCR beta chain is drawn from a study of blood T cell repertoires in COVID-19. Overall study: The study drew acute and convalescent COVID-19 samples from the United States, Italy and Spain. PBMCs, B-cell-depleted T cells, or T cells provided the cDNA or gDNA that made up the material.

This clone was observed once. This CDR3 comprises 13 residues. Germline V gives CDR1 SNHLY, CDR2 FYNNEI. V was shortened by 7 bases and J by 11 bases, with 17 bases between the two germline ends. TCRdb keeps only in-frame clones here, not all; method: immunoSEQ multiplex PCR. This table holds about 300,000 clones, approximately 85% found once. The chain recombines TRBV2 with TRBJ1-4; D not resolved. Sequencing was carried out using PBMCs or T cells enriched from blood (not recorded which). The receptor was isolated from a man aged 25 to 40 who had recovered from COVID-19. For the CDR3, the DNA is TGTGCCAGCACCACCGAGTTCGGAGGGAAACTGTTTTTT. This gives the protein CASTTEFGGKLFF.